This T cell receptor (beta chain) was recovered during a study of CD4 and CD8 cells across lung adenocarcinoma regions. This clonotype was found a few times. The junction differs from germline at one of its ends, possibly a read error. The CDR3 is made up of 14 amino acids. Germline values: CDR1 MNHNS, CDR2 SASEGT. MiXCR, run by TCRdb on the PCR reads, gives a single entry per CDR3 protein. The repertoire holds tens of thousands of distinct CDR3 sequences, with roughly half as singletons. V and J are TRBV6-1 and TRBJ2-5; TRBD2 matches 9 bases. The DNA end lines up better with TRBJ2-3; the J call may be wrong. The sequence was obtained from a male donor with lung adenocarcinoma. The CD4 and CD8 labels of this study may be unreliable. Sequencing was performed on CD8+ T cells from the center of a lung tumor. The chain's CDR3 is CASRRAGGPETQYF. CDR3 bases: TGTGCCAGCCGACGGGCGGGAGGGCCAGAGACGCAGTATTTT.